Presented here are 31 T cell receptor beta chains from one specimen sequenced in a study of identical twins. TCRdb reprocessed the 5' RACE reads with MiXCR, giving one entry per CDR3 protein. The profile shows hundreds of thousands of distinct CDR3 sequences, over 9% of them singletons. These data also formed part of another study, on yellow fever vaccine responses in identical twins.

Sequenced material: CD8+ T cells sorted from blood. The receptors here all came from a woman under 30 in good health.

This clonotype has only a few counts. The chain has TRBV7-9 and TRBJ2-1, with 10 bases aligning to TRBD1. Looked up from germline, CDR1 is SEHNR and CDR2 is FQNEAQ (reference sequence). The length of the CDR3 is 16 residues. V lost 1 base, J lost 0 bases, and 0 bases stayed unmatched. DNA for the CDR3: TGTGCCAGCAGCTTAGGGGACAGGGGCTCCTACAATGAGCAGTTCTTC. Its translation: CASSLGDRGSYNEQFF.

This clonotype was counted between two and nine times. The chain recombines TRBV2 with TRBJ2-1; 7 bases agree with TRBD2. From germline, CDR1 is SNHLY and CDR2 FYNNEI. The CDR3 runs 15 residues. V lost 6 bases and J lost 0; bases outside the gene matches: 5. CDR3 amino acids: CASSESGDSYNEQFF. DNA for the CDR3: TGTGCCAGCAGCGAAAGCGGGGACTCCTACAATGAGCAGTTCTTC.

This clonotype showed up many times. The chain is built from TRBV12-3 or TRBV12-4 and TRBJ1-1; 7 bases match TRBD1. This CDR3 is 14 amino acids long. J lost 0 bases, V lost 6 bases, and 4 bases had no gene match. This CDR3 reads CASSPGQLNTEAFF. The CDR3 bases are TGTGCCAGCAGCCCGGGACAGTTGAACACTGAAGCTTTCTTT.

V gene TRBV28 combines with J gene TRBJ1-6; 7 nucleotides agree with TRBD1. J gave up 8 bases and V 2 bases, and 3 bases lay outside the gene matches. The CDR3 runs 14 residues. Germline-derived CDR1 and CDR2 are MDHEN and SYDVKM. As DNA, the CDR3 is TGTGCCAGCAGTTTAACAGGGGTCGATTCACCCCTCCACTTT. This gives the protein CASSLTGVDSPLHF.

A few counts support this clonotype. This chain joins TRBV20-1 and TRBJ2-5; D is tentatively TRBD1 or TRBD2 (6 bases each). CDR1 is DFQATT and CDR2 is SNEGSKA in the germline V gene (reference sequence). With 0 bases removed from V and 0 bases from J, the gap between germline ends came to 11 bases. The CDR3 spans 15 residues. CDR3 DNA sequence: TGCAGTGCTAGAGATCAAGGGGGGTACCAAGAGACCCAGTACTTC. Its translation: CSARDQGGYQETQYF.

This clonotype was recorded many times. V gene TRBV27 combines with J gene TRBJ2-1; D not certain. The CDR3 totals 16 residues. The ends were cut back, 3 bases at V and 8 bases at J, with 20 bases in the middle. Germline V gives CDR1 MNHEY, CDR2 SMNVEV (reference sequence). CDR3 bases: TGTGCCAGCAGTTTTGCGAAAAATCTTGGACGCCATGAGCAGTTCTTC. It encodes CASSFAKNLGRHEQFF.

There are a few counts of this clonotype. V gene TRBV6-6 combines with J gene TRBJ2-1, with D unclear. CDR3 length: 10 residues. The V end lost 10 bases, the J end lost 9 bases, and 10 bases lay between the germline ends. Looked up from germline, CDR1 is MNHNY and CDR2 is SVGAGI (reference sequence). DNA of the CDR3: TGTGCCACCGAGTCGGGTGAGCAGTTCTTC. Protein: CATESGEQFF.

This clonotype has more than one count but fewer than ten. The chain joins TRBV9 to TRBJ2-1; TRBD2 matches at 10 bases. CDR3 length equals 21 residues. Germline CDR1 and CDR2: SGDLS and YYNGEE. The V segment lost 2 bases and the J segment 0 bases; nucleotides outside the gene matches: 17. The CDR3 sequence: CASSVYGEASGSRGSYNEQFF. CDR3 in DNA: TGTGCCAGCAGCGTTTACGGTGAGGCTAGCGGGAGCCGAGGCTCCTACAATGAGCAGTTCTTC.

The chain joins TRBV7-9 to TRBJ1-1, with D unresolved. V lost 4 bases, J lost 1 base, and 10 bases lay in between. The CDR3 contains 14 residues. Germline V gene data show CDR1 as SEHNR and CDR2 as FQNEAQ (reference sequence). CDR3 coding DNA: TGTGCCAGCAGCTCCCCCACAAGGAACACTGAAGCTTTCTTT. Translated: CASSSPTRNTEAFF.

The chain recombines TRBV12-3 or TRBV12-4 with TRBJ1-1; TRBD1 might be the D (5 bases). There are 14 residues in the CDR3. Trimming shortened V by 5 bases and J by 0 bases, and 10 bases separated the two germline ends. CDR3 DNA sequence: TGTGCCAGCAGTCCCCTGGGACTGAACACTGAAGCTTTCTTT. This encodes CASSPLGLNTEAFF.

This clonotype appeared many times. The V and J genes are TRBV12-3 or TRBV12-4 and TRBJ2-7, with TRBD1 as a possible D gene (7 bases). With 1 base removed from V and 2 bases from J, the gap between germline ends came to 12 bases. The CDR3 sequence is 15 residues long. The CDR3 protein is CASSLGPGGPYEQYF. Here the CDR3 DNA reads TGTGCCAGCAGTTTAGGTCCAGGGGGGCCCTACGAGCAGTACTTC.

The chain has TRBV27 and TRBJ2-1; the match to TRBD1 covers 10 bases. The CDR3 is 15 amino acids. Germline V CDR1 and CDR2: MNHEY, SMNVEV (reference sequence). The V and J ends lost 3 bases and 9 bases, in that order; junction bases with no gene match: 8. The CDR3 region has the DNA TGTGCCAGCAGTTTGTTCGGGACAGGGGATCGTGAGCAGTTCTTC. This sequence encodes CASSLFGTGDREQFF.

This clonotype was seen only a few times. The chain links TRBV5-5 to TRBJ2-1; maybe TRBD2 (6 bases). The CDR3 covers 16 residues. The V gene's germline CDR1 is SGHKS and CDR2 YYEKEE (reference sequence). V gave up 4 bases and J gave up 3 bases, with 17 bases separating them. CDR3 sequence: CASSTESGRYYNEQFF. The CDR3 DNA reads as TGTGCCAGCAGCACAGAAAGCGGGCGGTACTACAATGAGCAGTTCTTC. The entire variable domain, with the rest obtained from reference TRBV5-5 and TRBJ2-1, is as follows: DAGVTQSPTHLIKTRGQQVTLRCSPISGHKSVSWYQQVLGQGPQFIFQYYEKEERGRGNFPDRFSARQFPNYSSELNVNALLLGDSALYLCASSTESGRYYNEQFFGPGTRLTVL.

This CDR3 is CSAPTNGVEQYF. CDR3 in DNA: TGCAGTGCTCCGACTAATGGGGTCGAGCAGTACTTC. V is TRBV20-1 and J is TRBJ2-7; D perhaps matches TRBD2 (5 bases). Germline loops: CDR1 DFQATT, CDR2 SNEGSKA (reference sequence). This CDR3 has 12 amino acids. Deletions cut 5 bases from V and 6 bases from J, with 14 bases between.

This clonotype has just a few counts. The rearrangement uses TRBV12-3 or TRBV12-4 and TRBJ2-7; D is ambiguous. The CDR3 consists of 12 residues. V was pared by 6 bases and J by 7 bases, with 13 bases between. CDR3 nucleotides: TGTGCCAGCAGCCCCAGCTCCTTGGAGCAGTACTTC. It translates to CASSPSSLEQYF.

This clonotype came up a few times. J is TRBJ1-2 and V is TRBV20-1; D is uncertain. CDR1 and CDR2 (germline): DFQATT, SNEGSKA (reference sequence). The CDR3 length is 13 residues. V was trimmed by 7 bases and J by 5 bases, leaving 17 bases between them. CDR3 protein: CSVDPEHFYGYTF. As DNA, the CDR3 is TGCAGTGTAGACCCGGAGCACTTTTATGGCTACACCTTC.

This clonotype was observed at least ten times. The V and J genes are TRBV6-4 and TRBJ1-6, with D unresolved. Germline CDR1 and CDR2: MRHNA and SNTAGT. This CDR3 spans 13 amino acids. The ends were cut back, 3 bases at V and 7 bases at J, with 7 bases in the middle. The CDR3 reads CASSDTENSPLHF. DNA for the CDR3: TGTGCCAGCAGTGATACAGAGAATTCACCCCTCCACTTT.

This clonotype occurred many times. For the CDR3, the DNA is TGTGCCAGCAGATCGGACAGGGGATCGAACACCGGGGAGCTGTTTTTT. It encodes CASRSDRGSNTGELFF. V is TRBV12-3 or TRBV12-4 and J is TRBJ2-2; 9 nucleotides agree with TRBD1. The CDR3 is 16 amino acids. J gave up 0 bases and V 6 bases, and 5 bases lay outside the gene matches.

Only a few counts were recorded for this clonotype. J is TRBJ1-6 and V is TRBV11-2; D may be TRBD1 (5 bases). CDR1 is SGHAT, CDR2 FQNNGV, per germline. CDR3 size: 14 residues. The germline V and J ends were trimmed by 3 bases and 11 bases, with 14 bases remaining between them. CDR3 residues: CASSFGARVAPLHF. CDR3 DNA: TGTGCCAGCAGCTTTGGGGCCAGGGTTGCACCCCTCCACTTT.

The genes are TRBV2 and TRBJ1-4; D unclear. The CDR3 is 15 residues long. V was shortened by 7 bases and J by 3 bases, with 15 bases between the two germline ends. Germline V gene lookup returns CDR1 SNHLY and CDR2 FYNNEI. The CDR3 loop is CASKSQSGANEKLFF. Here the CDR3 DNA reads TGTGCCAGCAAGAGTCAATCCGGGGCTAATGAAAAACTGTTTTTT.

V usage is TRBV20-1 and J usage is TRBJ2-6; D is uncertain. Germline assignment: CDR1 DFQATT and CDR2 SNEGSKA (reference sequence). Trimming cost V 0 bases and J 0 bases, with 9 bases left between them. CDR3 length: 16 amino acids. The CDR3 spells CSARDVQPSGANVLTF. The CDR3 DNA sequence: TGCAGTGCTAGAGATGTACAACCCTCTGGGGCCAACGTCCTGACTTTC.

A few counts support this clonotype. The CDR3 region has the DNA TGCAGCGTTAGCCCGTCTCACACCTACGAGCAGTACTTC. Protein: CSVSPSHTYEQYF. The chain couples TRBV29-1 to TRBJ2-7; D unclear. In germline, CDR1 is SQVTM, CDR2 ANQGSEA. Trimming cost V 5 bases and J 2 bases, with 13 bases left between them. The CDR3 is made up of 13 amino acids.

Ten or more counts support this clonotype. The chain carries TRBV4-2 and TRBJ2-1; D is unresolved. Germline V gene data show CDR1 as LGHNA and CDR2 as YNFKEQ. The V and J ends lost 2 bases and 2 bases respectively, with 7 bases between them. This CDR3 is 14 amino acids long. The CDR3 sequence: CASSQPGAYNEQFF. Written as DNA, the CDR3 is TGTGCCAGCAGCCAACCTGGAGCCTACAATGAGCAGTTCTTC.

This clonotype is termed medium-sized. The rearrangement uses TRBV27 and TRBJ1-5; unclear D gene. V shed 2 bases and J shed 6 bases, with 8 bases lying between them. The germline CDR1 and CDR2 sequences are MNHEY and SMNVEV (reference sequence). This CDR3 has 13 amino acids. In DNA, the CDR3 is TGTGCCAGCAGTTTAGGGTGGGGTCAGCCCCAGCATTTT. This gives the protein CASSLGWGQPQHF.

The rearrangement links TRBV28 to TRBJ1-1, with 9 nucleotides matching TRBD1. The CDR3 spans 16 residues. Germline V gene lookup returns CDR1 MDHEN and CDR2 SYDVKM. The trim removed 5 bases at V and 5 bases at J, leaving 12 bases unmatched. This chain's CDR3 is CASSPAGQGQWTEAFF. The CDR3 DNA reads TGTGCCAGCAGTCCCGCGGGACAGGGACAGTGGACTGAAGCTTTCTTT.

CDR3 bases: TGTGCCTCCACCCAAAGGGACAGTCCGGTTCTGGGGAATTCACCCCTCCACTTT. Translating gives CASTQRDSPVLGNSPLHF. J is TRBJ1-6 and V is TRBV3-1; 7 bases are a match to TRBD1. Trimming removed 11 bases from V and 7 bases from J; junction bases left unmatched: 23. Germline CDR1 reads LGHDT; CDR2 reads YNNKEL (reference sequence). The CDR3 is made up of 18 amino acids.

This sequence joins TRBV12-3 or TRBV12-4 and TRBJ1-2, with D possibly matching TRBD1 (5 bases). This CDR3 is built from 15 residues. Trimming took off 5 bases at V and 4 bases at J, with 17 bases between the two ends. This CDR3 is CASSPGSRDSYGYTF. The CDR3 coding sequence is TGTGCCAGCAGTCCAGGGAGCCGGGACTCCTATGGCTACACCTTC.

This clonotype has only a few counts. V is TRBV14 and J is TRBJ1-1; no clear D gene. Germline loops: CDR1 SGHDN, CDR2 FVKESK. The CDR3 length is 12 residues. The V end lost 2 bases, the J end lost 5 bases, and 6 bases lay between the germline ends. Written as DNA, the CDR3 is TGTGCCAGCAGCCAATTTAAGACTGAAGCTTTCTTT. It translates to CASSQFKTEAFF.

This clonotype came up a few times. The chain joins TRBV28 to TRBJ2-7; D is perhaps TRBD1 (6 bases). Germline CDR1 and CDR2: MDHEN and SYDVKM. CDR3 size: 15 residues. V lost 6 bases to trimming and J lost 0 bases, with 15 bases between them. The CDR3 bases are TGTGCCAGCAGCTACCGGGACACGAGCTCCTACGAGCAGTACTTC. Translation gives CASSYRDTSSYEQYF.

This chain uses TRBV27 with TRBJ2-7, with D possibly TRBD2 on 6 matching bases. The CDR3 contains 15 residues. Trimming removed 2 bases at V and 0 bases at J, with 11 bases between. Per germline, CDR1 MNHEY and CDR2 SMNVEV (reference sequence). The CDR3 region has the DNA TGTGCCAGCAGTTTACAAGCGGGCGTCTCCTACGAGCAGTACTTC. Protein sequence: CASSLQAGVSYEQYF.

This clonotype was seen ten or more times. The CDR3 loop reads CASSNSGTDGGEQFF. The CDR3 nucleotides are TGCGCCAGCAGCAACTCCGGGACGGACGGTGGTGAGCAGTTCTTC. This rearrangement joins TRBV5-1 to TRBJ2-1; D is possibly TRBD1 or TRBD2 (5 bases each). The length of the CDR3 is 15 residues. Germline V gene data show CDR1 as SGHRS and CDR2 as YFSETQ. The V end lost 4 bases, the J end lost 9 bases, and 20 bases lay between the germline ends.